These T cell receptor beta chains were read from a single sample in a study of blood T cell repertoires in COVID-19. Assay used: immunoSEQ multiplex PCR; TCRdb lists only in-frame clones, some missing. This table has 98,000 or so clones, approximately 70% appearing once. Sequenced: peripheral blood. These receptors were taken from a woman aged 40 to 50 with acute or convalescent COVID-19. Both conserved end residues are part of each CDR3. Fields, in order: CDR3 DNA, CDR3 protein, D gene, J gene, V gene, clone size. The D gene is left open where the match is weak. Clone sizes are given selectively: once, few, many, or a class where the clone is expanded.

CDR3nt: TGTGCCATGGGACAGGGGATAGTTGGCACAGATACGCAGTATTTT; CDR3aa: CAMGQGIVGTDTQYF; d_gene: TRBD1; j_gene: TRBJ2-3; v_gene: TRBV10-3; abundance: -
CDR3nt: TGTGCCAGCAGCTCGGGGACAGGGGTTCAGCCCCAGCATTTT; CDR3aa: CASSSGTGVQPQHF; d_gene: TRBD1; j_gene: TRBJ1-5; v_gene: TRBV7-6; abundance: few
CDR3nt: TGTGCCAGCAGCTTCGCGGGACTCACTGGCGGGGAGCTGTTTTTT; CDR3aa: CASSFAGLTGGELFF; d_gene: -; j_gene: TRBJ2-2; v_gene: TRBV11-2; abundance: -
CDR3nt: TGCGCCAGCAGCCAAGGGTACCCACAGATGAACACTGAAGCTTTCTTT; CDR3aa: CASSQGYPQMNTEAFF; d_gene: -; j_gene: TRBJ1-1; v_gene: TRBV4-3; abundance: -
CDR3nt: TGTGCCAGCAGTTCCCCTGGACGTAGCGGGAGGCCTGGCTACACCTTC; CDR3aa: CASSSPGRSGRPGYTF; d_gene: -; j_gene: TRBJ1-2; v_gene: TRBV28; abundance: -
CDR3nt: TGTGCCAGTAGAAGAGATCGAGGCGAACGAGGCTACACCTTC; CDR3aa: CASRRDRGERGYTF; d_gene: -; j_gene: TRBJ1-2; v_gene: TRBV19; abundance: -
CDR3nt: TGTGCCAGCAGCTCCGGACTAGCGGGGTTCTATGAGCAGTTCTTC; CDR3aa: CASSSGLAGFYEQFF; d_gene: TRBD2; j_gene: TRBJ2-1; v_gene: TRBV11-2; abundance: -
CDR3nt: TGTGCCAGCAGCTCTCAACCCTCTGCGGACGGGATCACCGGGGAGCTGTTTTTT; CDR3aa: CASSSQPSADGITGELFF; d_gene: -; j_gene: TRBJ2-2; v_gene: TRBV7-2; abundance: -
CDR3nt: TGCGCCAGCAGCTTTACCCCGGGACTAGCGGGCACAGATACGCAGTATTTT; CDR3aa: CASSFTPGLAGTDTQYF; d_gene: TRBD2; j_gene: TRBJ2-3; v_gene: TRBV5-1; abundance: -
CDR3nt: TGTGCCACCAGTGATAATCCGGGACTAGCGGGGAATTACGAGCAGTACTTC; CDR3aa: CATSDNPGLAGNYEQYF; d_gene: TRBD2; j_gene: TRBJ2-7; v_gene: TRBV24-1; abundance: -
CDR3nt: TGTGCCAGCAGCGTAGAGGGACCCGGGGACAGCTCTGGAAACACCATATATTTT; CDR3aa: CASSVEGPGDSSGNTIYF; d_gene: TRBD1; j_gene: TRBJ1-3; v_gene: TRBV9; abundance: -
CDR3nt: TGTGCCATCAGCCCCGGGACAGTAGATGAAAAACTGTTTTTT; CDR3aa: CAISPGTVDEKLFF; d_gene: TRBD1; j_gene: TRBJ1-4; v_gene: TRBV10-3; abundance: many
CDR3nt: TGTGCCAGCAGCTTGGGGCTTACAGGGGTCCCTAACTATGGCTACACCTTC; CDR3aa: CASSLGLTGVPNYGYTF; d_gene: TRBD1; j_gene: TRBJ1-2; v_gene: TRBV5-4; abundance: -